The 13 T cell receptor beta chains below were found in one sample sequenced in a study of blood T cell repertoires in COVID-19. Sequencing was performed with immunoSEQ multiplex PCR; in TCRdb, only in-frame clones are kept and a portion is missing. The sample lists about 250,000 clones; approximately 85% were seen once. The sample comprised PBMCs or T cells enriched from blood (not recorded which). The receptors originated from a woman between 45 and 65 years old with acute COVID-19.

The chain combines TRBV5-1 with TRBJ1-2; 7 nucleotides align to TRBD1. Unmatched junction bases numbered 3, after V lost 7 bases and J lost 3 bases. The CDR3 length is 12 residues. The germline V gene has CDR1 SGHRS and CDR2 YFSETQ. As DNA, the CDR3 is TGCGCCAGCTCACAGGGGTACTATGGCTACACCTTC. As protein: CASSQGYYGYTF.

This clone has more than one count but fewer than ten. This chain connects TRBV7-9 to TRBJ1-1, with 7 bases that match TRBD1. Germline V lookup: CDR1 SEHNR, CDR2 FQNEAQ (reference sequence). Trimming took 5 bases from V and 1 from J; bases not matched to a gene: 4. The CDR3 covers 14 residues. CDR3 in amino acids: CASSRWTGNTEAFF. The CDR3 DNA is TGTGCCAGCAGCCGATGGACAGGGAACACTGAAGCTTTCTTT. The entire variable domain, with the rest obtained from reference TRBV7-9 and TRBJ1-1, is as follows: DTGVSQNPRHKITKRGQNVTFRCDPISEHNRLYWYRQTLGQGPEFLTYFQNEAQLEKSRLLSDRFSAERPKGSFSTLEIQRTEQGDSAMYLCASSRWTGNTEAFFGQGTRLTVV.

The CDR3 bases are TGTGCCAGCAGCGTAGCCCTAGCGGAGAGCCAAGAGACCCAGTACTTC. It is translated as CASSVALAESQETQYF. The chain joins TRBV9 to TRBJ2-5; 7 positions agree with TRBD2. V lost 0 bases to trimming and J lost 1 base; unmatched junction nucleotides: 6. Germline CDR1 SGDLS, CDR2 YYNGEE. The CDR3 contains 16 residues.

The CDR3 DNA reads as TGTGCCAGCAGCCGTCCCGGGACAGGGTCTAATTCACCCCTCCACTTT. It translates to CASSRPGTGSNSPLHF. V and J are TRBV3-1 (or the pseudogene TRBV3-2) and TRBJ1-6, with 9 bases fitting TRBD1. J gave up 6 bases and V 4 bases, and 7 bases lay outside the gene matches. The germline V gene has CDR1 LGHDT and CDR2 YNNKEL (reference sequence). This CDR3 spans 16 amino acids.

The V gene is TRBV9, the J gene TRBJ1-2; the D is unclear. The CDR3 has 13 residues. Deletions cut 0 bases from V and 4 bases from J, with 7 bases between. Germline V gene sequence: CDR1 SGDLS, CDR2 YYNGEE. CDR3 nucleotides: TGTGCCAGCAGCGTAGAACAGAGCTATGGCTACACCTTC. Protein: CASSVEQSYGYTF.

This chain uses TRBV7-9 with TRBJ2-3, with 8 nucleotides matching TRBD2. CDR3 size: 17 residues. Germline-derived CDR1 and CDR2 are SEHNR and FQNEAQ (reference sequence). V lost 5 bases and J lost 3; bases outside the gene matches: 13. CDR3 loop: CASSPPLGLAGTDTQYF. The CDR3 DNA reads TGTGCCAGCAGCCCCCCCCTGGGGCTAGCGGGTACAGATACGCAGTATTTT.

The chain joins TRBV4-3 to TRBJ2-3; 7 positions agree with TRBD2. This CDR3 contains 15 residues. Germline assignment: CDR1 LGHNA and CDR2 YSLEER. V was clipped by 3 bases and J by 0 bases; unmatched bases: 3. Here the CDR3 reads CASSHERGSTDTQYF. CDR3 coding DNA: TGCGCCAGCAGCCATGAGCGGGGAAGCACAGATACGCAGTATTTT.

The chain carries TRBV7-9 and TRBJ1-1; a possible D gene is TRBD1 (5 bases). Trimming took 3 bases from V and 2 from J, leaving 13 bases between them. The V gene's germline CDR1 is SEHNR and CDR2 FQNEAQ (reference sequence). The length of the CDR3 is 15 residues. This CDR3 reads CASSLQAGRNTEAFF. The DNA of the CDR3 is TGTGCCAGCAGCTTGCAGGCAGGGCGAAACACTGAAGCTTTCTTT.

The V and J genes are TRBV7-6 and TRBJ1-4, with D tentatively TRBD1 (6 bases). The germline gives CDR1 SGHVS, CDR2 FNYEAQ. Trimming removed 5 bases from V and 7 bases from J, with 17 bases in between. The length of the CDR3 is 15 residues. The CDR3 DNA reads as TGTGCCAGCAGCCCGACGGACAGCTCAGGTGAAAAACTGTTTTTT. Residues: CASSPTDSSGEKLFF.

The chain is built from TRBV27 and TRBJ1-2, with 7 bases fitting TRBD1. Germline V lookup: CDR1 MNHEY, CDR2 SMNVEV (reference sequence). The CDR3 has 12 residues. Unmatched junction bases numbered 8, after V lost 6 bases and J lost 10 bases. CDR3 in amino acids: CASSATGFNYTF. In DNA form, the CDR3 reads TGTGCCAGCAGCGCGACAGGGTTCAACTACACCTTC.

This chain uses TRBV19 with TRBJ1-5; TRBD1 matches 8 bases. The germline V gene has CDR1 LNHDA and CDR2 SQIVND (reference sequence). With V trimmed by 5 bases and J by 3 bases, 9 bases remained unmatched. This CDR3 has 16 amino acids. CDR3 nucleotide sequence: TGTGCCAGTAGTGAAAGACAGGGGACGGCCAATCAGCCCCAGCATTTT. It specifies CASSERQGTANQPQHF.

The count of this clone is one. CDR3 in DNA: TGTGCCAGCAGCTTGGGACTAGCGGGGTTAGCCAAAAACATTCAGTACTTC. Protein sequence: CASSLGLAGLAKNIQYF. The rearrangement joins TRBV5-4 to TRBJ2-4; 11 bases fit TRBD2. V was pared by 0 bases and J by 0 bases, with 2 bases of the junction left unmatched. Germline-derived CDR1 and CDR2 are SGHNT and YYREEE (reference sequence). The CDR3 is 17 amino acids.

DNA for the CDR3: TGCAGCGTTGACCCCAGGGGCACTGAAGCTTTCTTT. Protein sequence: CSVDPRGTEAFF. The gene calls are TRBV29-1 and TRBJ1-1, with D possibly TRBD1 on 6 matching bases. Germline loops: CDR1 SQVTM, CDR2 ANQGSEA. The length of the CDR3 is 12 residues. Trimming removed 3 bases from V and 4 bases from J, with 9 bases in between.